These 21 T cell receptor beta chains came from one sample sequenced in a study of blood T cell repertoires in COVID-19. Here immunoSEQ multiplex PCR was the method, and the copy in TCRdb shows in-frame clones only, minus some. The repertoire holds around 140,000 clones, with 80% to 90% as singletons. Sequencing was carried out using peripheral blood. The receptors here all came from a man aged 60 to 75 with COVID-19, enrolled during active disease.

This clone appeared once. The genes are TRBV9 and TRBJ2-1, with TRBD1 identical over 11 bases. V dropped 2 bases and J dropped 8; count of bases not matched to a gene: 9. The CDR3 is 16 amino acids. Germline CDR1 reads SGDLS; CDR2 reads YYNGEE. CDR3 nucleotide sequence: TGTGCCAGCAGCGTGTCCGGGACAGGGGGATACCATGAGCAGTTCTTC. This encodes CASSVSGTGGYHEQFF.

The chain has TRBV25-1 and TRBJ2-7, with TRBD1 matching over 8 bases. V shed 4 bases, J shed 0 bases, and the junction held 8 bases outside the gene matches. CDR1 is MGHDK, CDR2 SYGVNS, per germline. CDR3 length: 16 amino acids. CDR3 in DNA: TGTGCCAGCAGTGTCTACGGACAGGGAAACTCCTACGAGCAGTACTTC. Residues: CASSVYGQGNSYEQYF.

The rearrangement joins TRBV19 to TRBJ2-7, with 12 bases identical to TRBD1. The CDR3 contains 15 residues. The V and J ends lost 6 bases and 5 bases, in that order; junction bases with no gene match: 8. The germline gives CDR1 LNHDA, CDR2 SQIVND (reference sequence). CDR3: CASRDPGQGAHEQYF. Here the CDR3 DNA reads TGTGCCAGTAGGGATCCGGGACAGGGGGCCCACGAGCAGTACTTC.

The chain joins TRBV3-1 (or the pseudogene TRBV3-2) to TRBJ1-2; 7 nucleotides line up with TRBD1. Germline loops: CDR1 LGHDT, CDR2 YNNKEL (reference sequence). The CDR3 loop spans 15 amino acids. V shed 1 base and J 4 bases; nucleotides not matched to a gene: 6. The chain's CDR3 is CASSQGTGGPYGYTF. CDR3 sequence (DNA): TGTGCCAGCAGCCAAGGGACAGGCGGTCCCTATGGCTACACCTTC.

This sequence joins TRBV30 and TRBJ1-2, with 10 positions matching TRBD1. Unmatched junction bases numbered 6, after V lost 5 bases and J lost 0 bases. The CDR3 covers 15 residues. The germline gives CDR1 GTSNPN, CDR2 SVGIG (reference sequence). The CDR3 here is CAWGGTGVANYGYTF. CDR3 in DNA: TGTGCCTGGGGGGGGACAGGGGTAGCTAACTATGGCTACACCTTC.

The sample holds a few counts of this clone. The chain joins TRBV11-2 to TRBJ2-7; 7 bases are shared with TRBD1. The CDR3 sequence is 16 residues long. With V trimmed by 3 bases and J by 0 bases, 8 bases remained unmatched. Germline values: CDR1 SGHAT, CDR2 FQNNGV. The CDR3 nucleotides read TGTGCCAGCAGCTTCCACAGGGGCCGGAGCTCCTACGAGCAGTACTTC. It is translated as CASSFHRGRSSYEQYF.

The table lists this clone with a count of one. J is TRBJ1-2 and V is TRBV3-1 (or the pseudogene TRBV3-2); 7 bases map to TRBD1. The CDR3 length is 16 residues. The J segment lost 4 bases and the V segment lost 0 bases, leaving 8 bases of the junction unmatched. Germline V gives CDR1 LGHDT, CDR2 YNNKEL (reference sequence). CDR3 sequence (DNA): TGTGCCAGCAGCCAAGAAATAGGGACAGTGCTCTATGGCTACACCTTC. Protein: CASSQEIGTVLYGYTF.

J is TRBJ1-5 and V is TRBV7-2; D is unresolved. Trimming left V 5 bases short and J 3 bases short, with 11 bases between. This CDR3 has 14 amino acids. The germline V gene has CDR1 SGHTA and CDR2 FQGNSA. Here the CDR3 reads CASSLGGFNQPQHF. Written as DNA, the CDR3 is TGTGCCAGCAGCCTAGGAGGGTTCAATCAGCCCCAGCATTTT.

A remark on this clone: Other DNA variants within this sample encode the same CDR3. V and J are TRBV4-3 and TRBJ1-1, with D unresolved. The CDR3 covers 14 residues. Germline CDR1 LGHNA, CDR2 YSLEER. The V end lost 0 bases, the J end lost 5 bases, and 10 bases lay between the germline ends. CDR3 in amino acids: CASSQEGGLTEAFF. As DNA, the CDR3 is TGCGCCAGCAGCCAAGAGGGCGGGCTGACTGAAGCTTTCTTT.

The CDR3 DNA follows: TGTGCCAGCAGCTATGACAGGGGGGAGCCCCAGCATTTT. Amino acid sequence: CASSYDRGEPQHF. The chain is built from TRBV13 and TRBJ1-5, with TRBD1 identical over 9 bases. The CDR3 has 13 amino acids. Germline values: CDR1 PRHDT, CDR2 FYEKMQ (reference sequence). Germline trimming cut 4 bases from V and 8 bases from J; bases unmatched to any gene: 3.

The chain links TRBV6-5 to TRBJ1-2, with a weak D call TRBD1 (6 bases). V lost 6 bases and J 3 bases, leaving 17 bases between the germline ends. Germline V gene data show CDR1 as MNHEY and CDR2 as SVGAGI. The CDR3 has 15 amino acids. The CDR3 loop is CASRPTGMVYYGYTF. As DNA, the CDR3 is TGTGCCAGCAGACCAACAGGGATGGTTTACTATGGCTACACCTTC.

The gene calls are TRBV6-5 and TRBJ2-2; D not certain. Germline CDR1 and CDR2: MNHEY and SVGAGI. The CDR3 contains 13 residues. V was cut by 6 bases and J by 6 bases, with 11 bases left in between. CDR3 in DNA: TGTGCCAGCAGGACCTCGAGCGCCGGGGAGCTGTTTTTT. It yields the protein CASRTSSAGELFF.

The sample holds one count of this clone. This sequence joins TRBV7-8 and TRBJ2-7; 9 bases are shared with TRBD1. The length of the CDR3 is 15 residues. Germline V gives CDR1 SGHVS, CDR2 FQNEAQ. The ends lost 2 bases at V and 2 bases at J; junction bases unmatched: 4. The CDR3 region has the DNA TGTGCCAGCAGCTTACGGACAGGGGAGCCCTACGAGCAGTACTTC. Translating gives CASSLRTGEPYEQYF. Full variable domain (rest looked up from reference TRBV7-8 and TRBJ2-7): GAGVSQSPRYKVAKRGQDVALRCDPISGHVSLFWYQQALGQGPEFLTYFQNEAQLDKSGLPSDRFFAERPEGSVSTLKIQRTQQEDSAVYLCASSLRTGEPYEQYFGPGTRLTVT.

The chain combines TRBV29-1 with TRBJ1-2; weak D call: TRBD1 (6 bases). The length of the CDR3 is 11 residues. Per germline, CDR1 SQVTM and CDR2 ANQGSEA. Trimming left V 6 bases short and J 7 bases short, with 12 bases between. The CDR3 sequence: CSVSTGPGYTF. The CDR3 bases are TGCAGCGTGTCGACAGGTCCTGGCTACACCTTC.

V usage is TRBV7-3 and J usage is TRBJ2-3, with D possibly TRBD2 on 6 matching bases. V dropped 4 bases and J dropped 3 bases, with 8 bases sitting between them. CDR1 is SGHTA and CDR2 is FQGTGA in the germline V gene. CDR3 length equals 13 residues. CDR3 coding DNA: TGTGCCAGCAGCTCCGGGGGTACAGATACGCAGTATTTT. This sequence encodes CASSSGGTDTQYF.

This chain uses TRBV27 with TRBJ1-2; TRBD1 matches at 7 bases. CDR3 length equals 16 residues. The junction had 11 bases not matched to a gene; V was cut back by 3 bases and J by 4 bases. Germline CDR1 is MNHEY and CDR2 is SMNVEV (reference sequence). CDR3 loop: CASSFTGTVRSYGYTF. The CDR3 nucleotides are TGTGCCAGCAGTTTCACCGGGACAGTGAGATCCTATGGCTACACCTTC.

The rearrangement uses TRBV11-2 and TRBJ1-5; D is undetermined. The germline V gene has CDR1 SGHAT and CDR2 FQNNGV. The CDR3 has 13 residues. Trimming stripped 1 base from V and 5 bases from J, with 6 bases between. CDR3 sequence: CASSLGTYQPQHF. CDR3 DNA sequence: TGTGCCAGCAGCTTAGGCACTTATCAGCCCCAGCATTTT. The variable domain in full, completed from reference TRBV11-2 and TRBJ1-5, reads EAGVAQSPRYKIIEKRQSVAFWCNPISGHATLYWYQQILGQGPKLLIQFQNNGVVDDSQLPKDRFSAERLKGVDSTLKIQPAKLEDSAVYLCASSLGTYQPQHFGDGTRLSIL.

This chain uses TRBV29-1 with TRBJ1-3; D is uncertain. Germline CDR1 SQVTM, CDR2 ANQGSEA. The CDR3 is 11 amino acids. V was cut by 5 bases and J by 0 bases, with 2 bases left in between. CDR3 bases: TGCAGCGTTCGCTCTGGAAACACCATATATTTT. Residues: CSVRSGNTIYF.

The CDR3 spells CASSRGGPYNEQFF. The CDR3 DNA follows: TGTGCCAGCAGCAGGGGGGGCCCCTACAATGAGCAGTTCTTC. V gene TRBV11-2 combines with J gene TRBJ2-1; D perhaps matches TRBD2 (7 bases). Germline V gene data show CDR1 as SGHAT and CDR2 as FQNNGV. The CDR3 is 14 residues long. With 5 bases removed from V and 2 bases from J, the gap between germline ends came to 10 bases.

The gene calls are TRBV11-3 and TRBJ2-1, with D possibly being TRBD1 (6 bases). CDR1 SGHNT and CDR2 YENEEA come from the germline V gene. Trimming took off 1 base at V and 6 bases at J, with 13 bases between the two ends. The CDR3 covers 15 residues. CDR3 nucleotides: TGTGCCAGCAGCTTAGTCCCTACAGGGTCCAATGAGCAGTTCTTC. Translating it yields CASSLVPTGSNEQFF.

The CDR3 loop reads CASRQDRPTNEKLFF. For the CDR3, the DNA is TGTGCCAGCAGACAGGACAGACCGACGAATGAAAAACTGTTTTTT. The rearrangement uses TRBV2 and TRBJ1-4; the D gene is possibly TRBD1 (6 bases). CDR3 length: 15 residues. Per the germline V gene, CDR1 is SNHLY and CDR2 is FYNNEI. Trimming left V 6 bases short and J 5 bases short, with 16 bases between.